This is a list of T cell receptor beta chains from one sample in a study of blood T cell repertoires in COVID-19. Using immunoSEQ multiplex PCR, the repertoire was profiled, and TCRdb retains in-frame clones only, with some absent. The data contain roughly 110,000 clones, 65% to 85% of them singletons. The specimen sequenced was peripheral blood. Every receptor here comes from a woman in her seventies with acute or convalescent COVID-19. The CDR3 runs from the conserved cysteine through the conserved F or W. D genes are given only for firm matches. The size entry is marked missing in some rows and otherwise reads once, few, many or a size class.

clone size	D gene	V gene	J gene	CDR3 DNA	CDR3 protein
-	-	TRBV5-1	TRBJ2-7	TGCGCCAGCAGCCTTGACGGAGGGAGCTCCTACGAGCAGTACTTC	CASSLDGGSSYEQYF
-	TRBD2	TRBV3-1/TRBV3-2	TRBJ2-3	TGTGCCAGCAGCCCCCGGACTAGGGCAGATACGCAGTATTTT	CASSPRTRADTQYF
few	TRBD2	TRBV9	TRBJ2-2	TGTGCCAGCAGCGCCACTAGCGGGGGCAACACCGGGGAGCTGTTTTTT	CASSATSGGNTGELFF
once	-	TRBV5-1	TRBJ1-4	TGCGCCAGCAGCTTGAGCGGGAAGCCTAATGAAAAACTGTTTTTT	CASSLSGKPNEKLFF
-	-	TRBV11-3	TRBJ2-5	TGTGCCAGCAGCACAGGGACACCCCCAGAGACCCAGTACTTC	CASSTGTPPETQYF
-	TRBD1	TRBV28	TRBJ2-1	TGTGCCAGCAGCCCTCCGGGACAGGGGTTTAGTGAGCAGTTCTTC	CASSPPGQGFSEQFF
once	-	TRBV16	TRBJ1-5	TGTGCCAGCAGCCCCGACAGTAGCAATCAGCCCCAGCATTTT	CASSPDSSNQPQHF
-	-	TRBV5-4	TRBJ2-7	TGTGCCAGCAGCATAGGGACTGCACCTTCCTACGAGCAGTACTTC	CASSIGTAPSYEQYF
-	-	TRBV19	TRBJ2-3	TGTGCCAGTAGCGCGGGCGGGAGCACAGATACGCAGTATTTT	CASSAGGSTDTQYF
-	TRBD1	TRBV5-1	TRBJ1-4	TGCGCCAGCAGCTCGGGGGACAGAGGAAATGAAAAACTGTTTTTT	CASSSGDRGNEKLFF
-	-	TRBV29-1	TRBJ1-4	TGCAGCGTAAAATTCAGGGGATCTAATGAAAAACTGTTTTTT	CSVKFRGSNEKLFF
-	-	TRBV6-4	TRBJ2-3	TGTGCCAGCCCCCGGACAGAGGGCTTAGATACGCAGTATTTT	CASPRTEGLDTQYF
-	TRBD1	TRBV2	TRBJ2-1	TGTGCCAGCAGTACATCCAGGGGGTTCTACAATGAGCAGTTCTTC	CASSTSRGFYNEQFF
-	-	TRBV4-1	TRBJ1-6	TGCGCCAGCAGCCAAGATTTTGGACTGAATAATTCACCCCTCCACTTT	CASSQDFGLNNSPLHF
-	TRBD2	TRBV2	TRBJ2-1	TGTGCCAGCAGGGCGACTAGCGGCAATGAGCAGTTCTTC	CASRATSGNEQFF
few	-	TRBV6-1	TRBJ2-2	TGTGCCAGCAGTGAAGGGACATTCACCGGGGAGCTGTTTTTT	CASSEGTFTGELFF
few	-	TRBV6-5	TRBJ2-7	TGTGCCAGCAGTCTCAGGGGTGGGGAGCAGTACTTC	CASSLRGGEQYF
few	TRBD2	TRBV28	TRBJ2-1	TGTGCCAGCAGCCTGGGGGCTAGCGGGAGTAAGGGGGAGCAGTTCTTC	CASSLGASGSKGEQFF
once	-	TRBV7-9	TRBJ2-6	TGTGCCAGCAGCTTCTACTCTGGGGCCAACGTCCTGACTTTC	CASSFYSGANVLTF
-	-	TRBV19	TRBJ2-7	TGTGCCAGTAGTAAAGGCAGCGACTACGAGCAGTACTTC	CASSKGSDYEQYF
-	-	TRBV12-3/TRBV12-4	TRBJ2-1	TGTGCCAGCAGTTCCCGCTCCTACAATGAGCAGTTCTTC	CASSSRSYNEQFF
-	TRBD2	TRBV7-3	TRBJ2-1	TGTGCCAGCAGCTTAATGGGAGGGAATGAGCAGTTCTTC	CASSLMGGNEQFF
-	TRBD1	TRBV9	TRBJ1-3	TGTGCCAGCAGCGTTGGACAGGGCCTCTCTGGAAACACCATATATTTT	CASSVGQGLSGNTIYF
few	TRBD1	TRBV7-8	TRBJ1-5	TGTGCCAGCAGCCGAGACAGGGCCAGCAATCAGCCCCAGCATTTT	CASSRDRASNQPQHF
-	-	TRBV11-2	TRBJ1-4	TGTGCCAGCGCCACCGAGAGGTTGAGTGAAAAACTGTTTTTT	CASATERLSEKLFF
-	-	TRBV19	TRBJ2-7	TGTGCCAGTAGTATAGATAGTACCTACGAGCAGTACTTC	CASSIDSTYEQYF
few	-	TRBV28	TRBJ2-2	TGTGCCAGCAGCCCCGGGGGGCCCACCGGGGAGCTGTTTTTT	CASSPGGPTGELFF
-	TRBD1	TRBV6-5	TRBJ1-1	TGTGCCAGCAGTTTCCCGGGACAGGGACCAGCTTTCTTT	CASSFPGQGPAFF
-	-	TRBV5-5	TRBJ2-3	TGTGCCAGCAGCTTTGAAACAGGGTGGTCAGATACGCAGTATTTT	CASSFETGWSDTQYF
-	TRBD1	TRBV27	TRBJ1-2	TGTGCCAGCAGTTCTGGGGGACAGAACTATGGCTACACCTTC	CASSSGGQNYGYTF
-	TRBD1	TRBV5-8	TRBJ1-2	TGTGCCAGCAGCGGTCGGACAGGGGGCGTCGTAGGTGGCTACACCTTC	CASSGRTGGVVGGYTF
-	-	TRBV14	TRBJ2-2	TGTGCCAGCAGCCAACGTCTTAAGGGGTCCACCGGGGAGCTGTTTTTT	CASSQRLKGSTGELFF
-	TRBD1	TRBV4-2	TRBJ1-6	TGTGCCAGCAGCCAACCCCGGACAGGGGGCAGTAATTCACCCCTCCACTTT	CASSQPRTGGSNSPLHF
-	-	TRBV6-5	TRBJ1-2	TGTGCCAGCACCGGACAGCTTTATGGCTACACCTTC	CASTGQLYGYTF
-	-	TRBV6-5	TRBJ1-6	TGTGCCAGCAGCAGGGCCGGAGTAGATAATTCACCCCTCCACTTT	CASSRAGVDNSPLHF
-	TRBD1	TRBV29-1	TRBJ1-1	TGCAGCGTCAGTACCGGGACAGGGATGACTGAAGCTTTCTTT	CSVSTGTGMTEAFF
-	TRBD1	TRBV7-9	TRBJ2-1	TGTGCCAGCATCTCCCGAAGACAGGGGGTTTTCTATGAGCAGTTCTTC	CASISRRQGVFYEQFF
-	-	TRBV19	TRBJ1-1	TGTGCCAGTAGTACCACGGTGAACACTGAAGCTTTCTTT	CASSTTVNTEAFF
-	-	TRBV19	TRBJ2-1	TGTGCCAGTAGTATAGAGGCTCAAGCCTACAATGAGCAGTTCTTC	CASSIEAQAYNEQFF
few	TRBD2	TRBV5-4	TRBJ2-7	TGTGCCAGCAGCTCAAGACTAGCGGGAGGTCCACGGGAGCAGTACTTC	CASSSRLAGGPREQYF
-	-	TRBV11-2	TRBJ2-3	TGTGCCAGCAGCTTAGATCTGGCTAGTTATACGCAGTATTTT	CASSLDLASYTQYF
-	TRBD1	TRBV12-5	TRBJ1-2	TGTGCTAGTGGGGACAGGGGTAATGGCTACACCTTC	CASGDRGNGYTF
-	-	TRBV21-1	TRBJ2-1	TGTGCCAGCAACGCGCCGAGGGACAATGAGCAGTTCTTC	CASNAPRDNEQFF
-	TRBD2	TRBV18	TRBJ2-1	TGTGCCAGCTCAAACCAGCGGGGGTACAATGAGCAGTTCTTC	CASSNQRGYNEQFF
-	TRBD2	TRBV6-6	TRBJ2-6	TGTGCCAGCAGTCCATCCGCGGGAGGGTCTGGGGCCAACGTCCTGACTTTC	CASSPSAGGSGANVLTF
-	-	TRBV2	TRBJ1-2	TGTGCCAGCTTCCTACAGGGAAACTATGGCTACACCTTC	CASFLQGNYGYTF
few	TRBD2	TRBV6-5	TRBJ2-2	TGTGCCAGCAGTTGGGGGGGAGAGACCGGGGAGCTGTTTTTT	CASSWGGETGELFF
-	-	TRBV30	TRBJ2-6	TGTGCCTGGAGGAACGAGGTATCTGGGGCCAACGTCCTGACTTTC	CAWRNEVSGANVLTF
-	-	TRBV5-8	TRBJ2-3	TGTGCCAGCAGCTTGGCAGTTCTCAGCACAGATACGCAGTATTTT	CASSLAVLSTDTQYF
-	TRBD2	TRBV30	TRBJ2-1	TGTGCCTGGAGTTTCACAGCGGGGAGCTACAATGAGCAGTTCTTC	CAWSFTAGSYNEQFF